The TCR beta chain under discussion was sequenced for a study of T-cell memory formation after mild COVID-19. Overall study: There were largely donor-specific TCR clusters. Study-wide points: Memory from before infection featured some responding clones, which suggests cross-reactive memory joined. The CD4+ clones that contracted clustered mainly within CM and EM, and the CD8+ clones concentrated in EMRA.

Per the germline V gene, CDR1 is MNHEY and CDR2 is SMNVEV (reference sequence). The CDR3 loop spans 13 amino acids. The V gene lost 2 bases and the J gene lost 3 bases, with 7 bases spanning the gap. 5'RACE with constant-segment primers built TCRalpha and TCRbeta cDNA libraries with UMIs. MiXCR, applied by TCRdb to the 5' RACE reads, yields one record per CDR3 protein. The sample includes about 500,000 distinct CDR3 sequences, about a fifth of them seen just once. This clonotype appeared many times. Its antigen is unknown. The J gene is TRBJ1-2, the V gene TRBV27, with D perhaps matching TRBD1 (5 bases). This TCR came from an adult woman who had mild COVID-19 (a few samples of this study predate the infection). Cell type and time point are not known. Sequencing used PBMCs or a T cell subset sorted from them (not recorded which). CDR3 coding DNA: TGTGCCAGCAGTTTAGGGGCAGACTATGGCTACACCTTC. This gives the protein CASSLGADYGYTF.